This is a list of T cell receptor beta chains from one sample in a study of CD4 T cells in relation to SARS-CoV-2 and coronaviruses. Their antigen targets remain unknown. Produced via immunoSEQ multiplex PCR; TCRdb's table is partial and in-frame only. This repertoire shows about 19,000 clones, 70% to 80% found once; its top ten account for roughly 25%. Sequenced material: CD4+ T cells from PBMCs, cultured in vitro. These TCRs come from a human donor in good health. CDR3s include the opening cysteine and the closing phenylalanine or tryptophan. Fields, in order: V gene, clone size, D gene, J gene, CDR3 DNA, CDR3 protein. A D gene is named only where the DNA matches it firmly. The size of a clone is reported for some rows only, either as once, few or many, or as a class for expanded clones.

TRBV5-6	NA	NA	TRBJ2-7	TGTGCCAGCAGCTTGACCGGGACGTTTGTCCTCTACGAGCAGTACTTC	CASSLTGTFVLYEQYF
TRBV7-9	NA	TRBD2	TRBJ2-2	TGTGCCAGCAACCGTGCCGGGGGGGCTCTCGACACCGGGGAGCTGTTTTTT	CASNRAGGALDTGELFF
TRBV5-1	NA	NA	TRBJ1-1	TGCGCCAGCAGCGTAACAGGGACACCGAACACTGAAGCTTTCTTT	CASSVTGTPNTEAFF
TRBV6-6	NA	NA	TRBJ1-4	TGTGCCAGCAGTTACCGCATGGGGGGGGAAAAACTGTTTTTT	CASSYRMGGEKLFF
TRBV19	NA	TRBD2	TRBJ2-5	TGTGCCAGTAGTACACTAGCGGGCACTGGGACCCAGTACTTC	CASSTLAGTGTQYF
TRBV20-1	NA	NA	TRBJ1-1	TGCAGTGCTAGTCCGAGGGGCAGGGTGAACACTGAAGCTTTCTTT	CSASPRGRVNTEAFF
TRBV2	NA	NA	TRBJ2-4	TGTGCCAGCAGATCGACAGATAATCTTGCCAAAAACATTCAGTACTTC	CASRSTDNLAKNIQYF
TRBV5-1	NA	NA	TRBJ2-5	TGCGCCAGCAGCTTGATTGAGACAGGCCAAGAGACCCAGTACTTC	CASSLIETGQETQYF
TRBV7-9	NA	NA	TRBJ1-5	TGTGCCAGCAGCTTAGCAGGGGCAAATAGCAATCAGCCCCAGCATTTT	CASSLAGANSNQPQHF
TRBV19	NA	NA	TRBJ2-1	TGTGCCAGTAGTAAGGGGTCTCGGGCTTCCAATGAGCAGTTCTTC	CASSKGSRASNEQFF
TRBV19	once	TRBD2	TRBJ2-1	TGTGCCAGTAGCCCCAGGACTAGCGGGCACAATGAGCAGTTCTTC	CASSPRTSGHNEQFF
TRBV2	NA	NA	TRBJ2-3	TGTGCCAGCTCTCTCGCGGATACGCAGTATTTT	CASSLADTQYF
TRBV2	NA	NA	TRBJ2-5	TGTGCCAGCAGTGGGACAAGCCAAGAGACCCAGTACTTC	CASSGTSQETQYF
TRBV18	once	TRBD1	TRBJ2-7	TGTGCCAGCTTTACGGGACAGGGCAACGAGCAGTACTTC	CASFTGQGNEQYF
TRBV6-6	NA	TRBD1	TRBJ1-2	TGTGCCAGCAGGATTCAGGGGGCGAACTATGGCTACACCTTC	CASRIQGANYGYTF
TRBV5-1	NA	TRBD1	TRBJ1-4	TGCGCCAGCAGCGGGACAGGGATTAATGAAAAACTGTTTTTT	CASSGTGINEKLFF